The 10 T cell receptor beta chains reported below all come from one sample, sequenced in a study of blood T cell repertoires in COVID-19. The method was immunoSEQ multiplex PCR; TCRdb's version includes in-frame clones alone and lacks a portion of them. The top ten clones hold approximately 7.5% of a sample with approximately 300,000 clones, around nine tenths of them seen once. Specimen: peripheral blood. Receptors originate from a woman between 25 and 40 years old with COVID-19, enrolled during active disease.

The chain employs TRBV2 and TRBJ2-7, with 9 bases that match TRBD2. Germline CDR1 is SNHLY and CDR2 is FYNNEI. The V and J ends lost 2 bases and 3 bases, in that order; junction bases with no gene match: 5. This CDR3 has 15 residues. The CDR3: CASSEQLAGYYEQYF. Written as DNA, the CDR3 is TGTGCCAGCAGTGAACAGCTAGCGGGGTACTACGAGCAGTACTTC.

CDR3: CASSLEWLAGRNEQFF. As DNA, the CDR3 is TGTGCCAGCAGCTTAGAATGGCTAGCGGGACGGAATGAGCAGTTCTTC. The chain links TRBV7-6 to TRBJ2-1; 9 nucleotides match TRBD2. CDR3 length: 16 amino acids. V gave up 1 base and J gave up 7 bases; unmatched junction bases: 8. Germline CDR1 and CDR2: SGHVS and FNYEAQ.

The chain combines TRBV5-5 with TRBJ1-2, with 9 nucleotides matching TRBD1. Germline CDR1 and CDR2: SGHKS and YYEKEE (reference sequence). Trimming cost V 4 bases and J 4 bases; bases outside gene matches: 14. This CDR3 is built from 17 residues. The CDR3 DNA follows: TGTGCCAGCAGCCTCCGGGACAGGGAGTCCTCAGGCTATGGCTACACCTTC. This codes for CASSLRDRESSGYGYTF.

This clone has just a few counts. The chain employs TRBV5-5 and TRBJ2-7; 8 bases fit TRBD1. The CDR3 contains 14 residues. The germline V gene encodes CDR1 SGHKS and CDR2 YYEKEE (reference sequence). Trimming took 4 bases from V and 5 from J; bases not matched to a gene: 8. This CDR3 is CASSRTGRWNEQYF. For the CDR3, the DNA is TGTGCCAGCAGCCGGACAGGGAGGTGGAACGAGCAGTACTTC. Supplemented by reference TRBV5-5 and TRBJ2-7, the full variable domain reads DAGVTQSPTHLIKTRGQQVTLRCSPISGHKSVSWYQQVLGQGPQFIFQYYEKEERGRGNFPDRFSARQFPNYSSELNVNALLLGDSALYLCASSRTGRWNEQYFGPGTRLTVT.

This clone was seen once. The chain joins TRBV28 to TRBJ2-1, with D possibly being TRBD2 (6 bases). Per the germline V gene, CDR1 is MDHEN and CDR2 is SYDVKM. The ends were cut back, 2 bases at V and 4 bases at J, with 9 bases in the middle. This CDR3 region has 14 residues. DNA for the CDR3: TGTGCCAGCAGTTTACTAGCGTGGTACAATGAGCAGTTCTTC. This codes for CASSLLAWYNEQFF.

The CDR3 bases are TGTGCCAGCAGTCCGACAGGTTATAGGATGAACACTGAAGCTTTCTTT. Its translation is CASSPTGYRMNTEAFF. V gene TRBV28 combines with J gene TRBJ1-1; a possible D gene is TRBD1 (6 bases). Trimming cost V 5 bases and J 0 bases, with 16 bases left between them. The CDR3 has 16 amino acids. Germline V gene data show CDR1 as MDHEN and CDR2 as SYDVKM.

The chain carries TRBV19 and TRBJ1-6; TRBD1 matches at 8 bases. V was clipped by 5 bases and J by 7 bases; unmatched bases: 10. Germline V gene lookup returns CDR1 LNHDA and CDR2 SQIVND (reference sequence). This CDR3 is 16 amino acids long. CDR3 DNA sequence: TGTGCCAGTAGTCCACGACAGACAGGGGTAAATTCACCCCTCCACTTT. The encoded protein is CASSPRQTGVNSPLHF. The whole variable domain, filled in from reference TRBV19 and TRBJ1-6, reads DGGITQSPKYLFRKEGQNVTLSCEQNLNHDAMYWYRQDPGQGLRLIYYSQIVNDFQKGDIAEGYSVSREKKESFPLTVTSAQKNPTAFYLCASSPRQTGVNSPLHFGNGTRLTVT.

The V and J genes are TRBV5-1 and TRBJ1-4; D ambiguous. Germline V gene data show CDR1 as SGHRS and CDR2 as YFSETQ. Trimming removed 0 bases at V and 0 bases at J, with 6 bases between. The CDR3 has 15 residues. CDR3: CASSLGHSTNEKLFF. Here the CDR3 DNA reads TGCGCCAGCAGCTTGGGGCATTCAACTAATGAAAAACTGTTTTTT.

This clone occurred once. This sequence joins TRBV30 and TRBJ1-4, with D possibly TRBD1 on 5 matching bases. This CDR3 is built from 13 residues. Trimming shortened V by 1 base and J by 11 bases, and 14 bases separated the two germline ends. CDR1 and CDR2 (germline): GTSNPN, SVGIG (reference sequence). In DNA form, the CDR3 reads TGTGCCTGGAGTGGCGGGACCGGAGGGAAACTGTTTTTT. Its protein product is CAWSGGTGGKLFF.

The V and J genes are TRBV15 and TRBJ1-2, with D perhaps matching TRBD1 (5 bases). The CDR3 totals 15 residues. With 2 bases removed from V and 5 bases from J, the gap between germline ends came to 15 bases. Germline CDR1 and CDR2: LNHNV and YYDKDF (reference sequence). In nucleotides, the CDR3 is TGTGCCACCAGCAGAAATCCAGGGCAACTATATGGCTACACCTTC. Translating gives CATSRNPGQLYGYTF.